Listed below are T cell receptor beta chains from one sample, sequenced in a study of cytomegalovirus exposure and HLA in healthy donors. Method: immunoSEQ multiplex PCR; TCRdb's copy keeps in-frame clones and lacks some. Of roughly 120,000 clones in the sample, under 85% were seen once. Sequenced input: PBMCs. The receptors shown here come from a woman between 18 and 29 years old in good health and CMV-seronegative. CDR3s include the opening cysteine and the closing phenylalanine or tryptophan. The D gene is left open where the match is weak. The size of a clone is reported for some rows only, either as once, few or many, or as a class for expanded clones.

j_call	v_call	d_call	clone_size	cdr3_aa	cdr3_nt
TRBJ1-6	TRBV30	NA	NA	CAWTPEASSYNSPLHF	TGTGCCTGGACCCCCGAGGCGAGCTCCTATAATTCACCCCTCCACTTT
TRBJ2-7	TRBV4-1	NA	NA	CASSQVQGQDYEQYF	TGCGCCAGCAGCCAAGTTCAGGGGCAGGACTACGAGCAGTACTTC
TRBJ2-5	TRBV5-1	NA	NA	CASRGTIEETQYF	TGCGCCAGCAGAGGGACAATCGAAGAGACCCAGTACTTC
TRBJ1-4	TRBV11-2	NA	NA	CASSLIRDANEKLFF	TGTGCCAGCAGCTTAATCAGGGATGCTAATGAAAAACTGTTTTTT
TRBJ1-6	TRBV27	TRBD1	NA	CASSQDRGNSPLHF	TGTGCCAGCAGTCAGGACAGGGGGAATTCACCCCTCCACTTT
TRBJ2-3	TRBV10-3	NA	NA	CAISERERSSTDTQYF	TGTGCCATCAGTGAGAGGGAGAGATCGAGCACAGATACGCAGTATTTT
TRBJ2-3	TRBV30	TRBD1	NA	CAWGQGTDTQYF	TGTGCCTGGGGACAGGGCACAGATACGCAGTATTTT
TRBJ2-3	TRBV7-3	NA	few	CASSTGHTTDTQYF	TGTGCCAGCAGCACGGGACATACCACAGATACGCAGTATTTT
TRBJ1-3	TRBV28	NA	NA	CASSAPAGGGNTIYF	TGTGCCAGCAGTGCTCCGGCCGGCGGGGGAAACACCATATATTTT
TRBJ2-7	TRBV6-5	NA	NA	CASSYSGDEQYF	TGTGCCAGCAGTTATTCGGGGGACGAGCAGTACTTC
TRBJ2-1	TRBV28	NA	NA	CASGRYNEQFF	TGTGCCAGCGGGCGATACAATGAGCAGTTCTTC
TRBJ1-1	TRBV6-4	NA	NA	CASSENGWAEAFF	TGTGCCAGCAGTGAGAACGGGTGGGCTGAAGCTTTCTTT
TRBJ1-2	TRBV6-5	NA	NA	CASSYRLGDANYGYTF	TGTGCCAGCAGTTATAGGCTCGGGGATGCTAACTATGGCTACACCTTC
TRBJ1-2	TRBV6-5	NA	NA	CASSYREQNYGYTF	TGTGCCAGCAGTTATCGCGAACAGAACTATGGCTACACCTTC
TRBJ2-7	TRBV5-4	TRBD2	NA	CASNKGGGPGGEQYF	TGTGCCAGCAACAAGGGTGGGGGGCCGGGGGGGGAGCAGTACTTC
TRBJ2-4	TRBV19	TRBD1	NA	CATRDRGPVAKNIQYF	TGTGCCACTCGGGACAGGGGTCCCGTAGCCAAAAACATTCAGTACTTC
TRBJ2-5	TRBV28	TRBD2	NA	CASSKRTSGGKTQYF	TGTGCCAGCAGTAAAAGGACTAGCGGGGGAAAGACCCAGTACTTC
TRBJ1-5	TRBV9	NA	NA	CASSPSGGLNQPQHF	TGTGCCAGCAGCCCGAGTGGAGGGCTTAATCAGCCCCAGCATTTT
TRBJ1-2	TRBV5-6	NA	NA	CASSIRDTSYGYTF	TGTGCCAGCAGTATACGGGACACCAGCTATGGCTACACCTTC
TRBJ1-1	TRBV7-3	NA	NA	CASSSNAGEAFF	TGTGCCAGCAGCTCTAATGCAGGGGAAGCTTTCTTT
TRBJ2-5	TRBV1	NA	NA	CTSSQGTTRFGGETQYF	TGCACCAGCAGCCAAGGGACCACCCGCTTCGGCGGGGAGACCCAGTACTTC
TRBJ2-7	TRBV5-5	NA	NA	CASSWEGGSSYEQYF	TGTGCCAGCAGCTGGGAGGGGGGGAGCTCCTACGAGCAGTACTTC
TRBJ1-5	TRBV28	TRBD1	NA	CASSLLGQDNQPQHF	TGTGCCAGCAGTTTATTGGGACAGGACAATCAGCCCCAGCATTTT
TRBJ1-6	TRBV6-5	NA	few	CASSYGLPYSPLHF	TGTGCCAGCAGTTACGGACTGCCTTATTCACCCCTCCACTTT
TRBJ1-1	TRBV5-1	NA	few	CASRGGVLQIEAFF	TGCGCCAGCAGAGGGGGGGTACTCCAGATTGAAGCTTTCTTT
TRBJ1-2	TRBV4-1	NA	NA	CASSPIGGYGYTF	TGCGCCAGCAGTCCCATCGGGGGGTATGGCTACACCTTC
TRBJ2-7	TRBV6-5	TRBD1	NA	CASSSTGRTYEQYF	TGTGCCAGCAGCTCGACAGGGCGGACCTACGAGCAGTACTTC
TRBJ2-5	TRBV4-1	NA	NA	CASSQVLAEETQYF	TGCGCCAGCAGCCAAGTGTTAGCGGAAGAGACCCAGTACTTC
TRBJ2-7	TRBV28	TRBD1	NA	CASSSPGTVSLEQYF	TGTGCCAGCAGTTCCCCCGGGACAGTCTCCCTCGAGCAGTACTTC
TRBJ2-7	TRBV5-1	NA	NA	CASSTLPGAPNEQYF	TGCGCCAGCAGCACCCTGCCAGGGGCCCCCAACGAGCAGTACTTC
TRBJ2-4	TRBV2	NA	NA	CASTGAKNIQYF	TGTGCCAGCACAGGAGCCAAAAACATTCAGTACTTC
TRBJ2-7	TRBV30	TRBD1	NA	CAWSNDRDRSYEQYF	TGTGCCTGGAGTAACGACCGGGACAGATCCTACGAGCAGTACTTC
TRBJ2-7	TRBV27	TRBD1	NA	CASSFQATGTGVFEQYF	TGTGCCAGCAGCTTCCAGGCGACCGGGACAGGGGTCTTCGAGCAGTACTTC
TRBJ1-4	TRBV10-1	NA	few	CASSGDYNEKLFF	TGCGCCAGCAGTGGGGACTACAATGAAAAACTGTTTTTT
TRBJ2-2	TRBV6-1	NA	NA	CASVLGQNTGELFF	TGTGCCAGCGTATTGGGGCAGAACACCGGGGAGCTGTTTTTT
TRBJ1-1	TRBV5-1	NA	NA	CASSSGLVPGTEAFF	TGCGCCAGCAGCTCCGGCCTTGTCCCGGGAACTGAAGCTTTCTTT
TRBJ1-4	TRBV5-4	TRBD1	NA	CASSLTPLTGDEKLFF	TGTGCCAGCAGCCTAACCCCTTTGACAGGGGATGAAAAACTGTTTTTT
TRBJ2-7	TRBV19	NA	NA	CASSPAENYEQYF	TGTGCCAGTAGTCCAGCGGAGAACTACGAGCAGTACTTC
TRBJ2-3	TRBV19	TRBD2	NA	CASRISGGAVDTQYF	TGTGCCAGTAGGATAAGCGGGGGGGCAGTAGATACGCAGTATTTT
TRBJ1-2	TRBV30	NA	once	CAWRARLFGYTF	TGTGCCTGGAGGGCGAGACTGTTCGGCTACACCTTC
TRBJ1-2	TRBV10-3	TRBD1	NA	CAISGAGTENYGYTF	TGTGCCATCAGTGGGGCCGGGACAGAGAACTATGGCTACACCTTC
TRBJ2-3	TRBV6-4	NA	NA	CASSDSFEDTQYF	TGTGCCAGCAGTGACTCCTTCGAGGATACGCAGTATTTT
TRBJ1-1	TRBV6-5	NA	NA	CASSLQGPTEAFF	TGTGCCAGCAGTTTACAGGGCCCCACTGAAGCTTTCTTT
TRBJ2-1	TRBV5-1	TRBD2	once	CASSSVTGGLYNEQFF	TGCGCCAGCAGCTCCGTGACGGGGGGGCTGTACAATGAGCAGTTCTTC
TRBJ2-4	TRBV6-9	TRBD2	NA	CASSSGGTSGYTLAKNIQYF	TGTGCCAGCAGTTCGGGAGGGACTAGCGGATATACTCTAGCCAAAAACATTCAGTACTTC
TRBJ2-5	TRBV5-1	TRBD1	NA	CASGGTDRGRETQYF	TGCGCCAGCGGCGGAACTGACAGGGGTCGAGAGACCCAGTACTTC
TRBJ1-1	TRBV7-8	NA	few	CASTKKVGDLNTEAFF	TGTGCCAGCACCAAAAAGGTGGGAGACCTGAACACTGAAGCTTTCTTT
TRBJ2-7	TRBV11-2	NA	NA	CASSPAAVTGTYEQYF	TGTGCCAGCAGCCCAGCGGCTGTAACAGGGACCTACGAGCAGTACTTC
TRBJ2-1	TRBV18	NA	NA	CASSSQGIPYNEQFF	TGTGCCAGCTCATCCCAGGGTATCCCCTACAATGAGCAGTTCTTC
TRBJ2-3	TRBV11-3	NA	NA	CASSLSSSTDTQYF	TGTGCCAGCAGCTTATCCAGTAGCACAGATACGCAGTATTTT
TRBJ1-1	TRBV6-1	NA	NA	CASRGTGPTEAFF	TGTGCCAGCAGAGGAACAGGGCCCACTGAAGCTTTCTTT
TRBJ1-1	TRBV10-3	TRBD1	NA	CAISEFGTGGGYTEAFF	TGTGCCATCAGTGAGTTCGGGACAGGGGGCGGATACACTGAAGCTTTCTTT
TRBJ1-5	TRBV9	NA	NA	CASSVRDLEPQHF	TGTGCCAGCAGCGTTCGAGATCTTGAGCCCCAGCATTTT
TRBJ2-2	TRBV2	TRBD1	few	CASSRDRVSGELFF	TGTGCCAGCAGCCGGGACAGGGTATCCGGGGAGCTGTTTTTT
TRBJ2-1	TRBV10-2	TRBD2	once	CASSETSGGAGVNEQFF	TGCGCCAGCAGTGAGACTAGCGGGGGGGCGGGGGTCAATGAGCAGTTCTTC